These 25 T cell receptor beta chains came from one sample sequenced in a study of control samples from healthy donors and cancer patients (TCRdb year 2020). The library was built by means of the immunoSEQ multiplex PCR assay. TCRdb obtained this table from immuneACCESS and retained in-frame rearrangements with V and J assigned. These tables miss some clones; where compared with another copy, unresolved V genes account for less than half of the shortfall, and the remainder is unexplained. The sample profile shows 70,000 to 85,000 clones; approximately 82% of them were found once. The leading ten clones occupy around a tenth of the sample. The sequencing input was PBMCs. Receptors were obtained from a man between 60 and 75 years old with head and neck cancer.

V usage is TRBV10-3 and J usage is TRBJ1-1; D is unresolved. Germline CDR1 reads ENHRY; CDR2 reads SYGVKD. V lost 6 bases and J lost 3, with 11 bases in between. The CDR3 length is 13 residues. Written as DNA, the CDR3 is TGTGCCATCAGGGGCGTCTCAGACACTGAAGCTTTCTTT. This translates into CAIRGVSDTEAFF.

J is TRBJ2-7 and V is TRBV30, with 9 bases fitting TRBD2. Germline V CDR1 and CDR2: GTSNPN, SVGIG (reference sequence). The CDR3 spans 11 residues. J lost 12 bases, V lost 3 bases, and 6 bases had no gene match. The CDR3 region is CAWSTSGPRYF. The CDR3 DNA sequence: TGTGCCTGGAGCACTAGCGGGCCACGGTACTTC.

This rearrangement joins TRBV7-9 to TRBJ2-2; no clear D gene. Per the germline V gene, CDR1 is SEHNR and CDR2 is FQNEAQ (reference sequence). The CDR3 runs to 17 residues. Trimming stripped 1 base from V and 3 bases from J, with 15 bases between. CDR3 sequence (DNA): TGTGCCAGCAGCTTAGAAATTCCAGATAGGTACACCGGGGAGCTGTTTTTT. It translates to CASSLEIPDRYTGELFF.

The chain joins TRBV28 to TRBJ2-5; 11 bases are shared with TRBD2. This CDR3 has 19 residues. The V segment lost 6 bases and the J segment 4 bases; nucleotides outside the gene matches: 19. Germline CDR1 is MDHEN and CDR2 is SYDVKM. CDR3: CASSASGWLAGGGGETQYF. The CDR3 DNA sequence: TGTGCCAGCAGCGCCTCGGGTTGGCTAGCGGGAGGAGGTGGAGAGACCCAGTACTTC.

A word on this clone: At one of its ends the junction is not consistent with the germline gene, which may arise from a read error. The chain links TRBV2 to TRBJ1-6; D ambiguous. The CDR3 runs to 13 residues. CDR1 and CDR2 from the germline V gene are SNHLY and FYNNEI. The DNA for the CDR3 is TGCGCCGGGAGCCGGTTCTATAATTCACCCCTCCACTTT. The encoded protein is CAGSRFYNSPLHF.

This clone was recorded once. The V call is TRBV10-1, the J call TRBJ2-7; 11 bases are a match to TRBD2. The CDR3 spans 15 residues. Per germline, CDR1 WNHNN and CDR2 SYGVQD (reference sequence). Trimming cost V 6 bases and J 7 bases; bases outside gene matches: 11. The CDR3 here is CASSHGTSGRGEQYF. The CDR3 DNA follows: TGCGCCAGCAGCCACGGGACTAGCGGTCGAGGAGAGCAGTACTTC.

The chain recombines TRBV7-9 with TRBJ2-6; 7 positions match TRBD1. Germline CDR1 is SEHNR and CDR2 is FQNEAQ (reference sequence). This CDR3 is 17 amino acids long. The V and J ends lost 4 bases and 0 bases, in that order; junction bases with no gene match: 6. The CDR3 reads CASSSGQSYSGANVLTF. As DNA, the CDR3 is TGTGCCAGCAGCTCGGGACAGTCCTACTCTGGGGCCAACGTCCTGACTTTC.

The V call is TRBV7-2, the J call TRBJ1-3, with D possibly TRBD1 on 5 matching bases. The CDR3 spans 13 residues. The germline V and J ends were trimmed by 5 bases and 10 bases, with 15 bases remaining between them. Germline V gene sequence: CDR1 SGHTA, CDR2 FQGNSA. The CDR3 here is CASSPGGAFTIYF. CDR3 sequence (DNA): TGTGCCAGCAGCCCGGGTGGGGCATTTACCATATATTTT. The full variable domain, in which reference TRBV7-2 and TRBJ1-3 provide the parts outside the CDR3, is GAGVSQSPSNKVTEKGKDVELRCDPISGHTALYWYRQSLGQGLEFLIYFQGNSAPDKSGLPSDRFSAERTGGSVSTLTIQRTQQEDSAVYLCASSPGGAFTIYFGEGSWLTVV.

This clone was counted a single time. The chain uses TRBV27 and TRBJ2-7; TRBD1 matches 9 bases. Trimming cost V 1 base and J 4 bases; bases outside gene matches: 8. CDR3 size: 16 residues. Germline-derived CDR1 and CDR2 are MNHEY and SMNVEV (reference sequence). The CDR3 here is CASSLFTGDRVYEQYF. The CDR3 nucleotides are TGTGCCAGCAGTTTATTTACTGGGGACAGGGTATACGAGCAGTACTTC.

The V call is TRBV18, the J call TRBJ1-5, with 11 nucleotides matching TRBD1. The CDR3 contains 16 residues. Germline trimming cut 2 bases from V and 4 bases from J; bases unmatched to any gene: 4. Germline loops: CDR1 KGHSH, CDR2 LQKENI. CDR3 DNA: TGTGCCAGCTCACCAAAGGACAGGGGGCGGAATCAGCCCCAGCATTTT. As protein: CASSPKDRGRNQPQHF.

This clone has just one count. The CDR3 reads CASSLGRTTEAFF. The CDR3 nucleotides read TGTGCCAGCAGCCTGGGGAGGACCACTGAAGCTTTCTTT. The chain recombines TRBV3-1 (or the pseudogene TRBV3-2) with TRBJ1-1; D ambiguous. The CDR3 covers 13 residues. V lost 4 bases and J lost 4, with 10 bases in between. The V gene's germline CDR1 is LGHDT and CDR2 YNNKEL (reference sequence).

The V and J genes are TRBV14 and TRBJ2-7, with D maybe TRBD2 (6 bases). The CDR3 runs 15 residues. Trimming pared 1 base from V and 3 bases from J, leaving 13 bases between. Germline loops: CDR1 SGHDN, CDR2 FVKESK. The CDR3 nucleotides read TGTGCCAGCAGCCAAGGTTTAGGAGGGGTCTACGAGCAGTACTTC. Its translation is CASSQGLGGVYEQYF.

This clone came up a few times. J is TRBJ1-2 and V is TRBV27; no reliable D call. The CDR3 consists of 17 residues. Trimming took 6 bases from V and 0 from J, leaving 20 bases between them. The germline V gene has CDR1 MNHEY and CDR2 SMNVEV (reference sequence). The CDR3 coding sequence is TGTGCCAGCAGCCCCCGGCCCCGACTGAAAGCTAACTATGGCTACACCTTC. Residues: CASSPRPRLKANYGYTF.

The chain carries TRBV10-3 and TRBJ2-5, with TRBD1 identical over 12 bases. The germline CDR1 and CDR2 sequences are ENHRY and SYGVKD. After removal of 4 bases from V and 5 bases from J, the junction contained 14 bases not matched to a gene. CDR3 length: 18 residues. CDR3 DNA sequence: TGTGCCATCAGTGGCCCGGGACAGGGGGCCTGGGTAAGGGAGACCCAGTACTTC. Residues: CAISGPGQGAWVRETQYF.

The chain has TRBV12-5 and TRBJ2-2, with D possibly being TRBD1 (6 bases). Germline CDR1 LGHNT, CDR2 FRNRAP. Trimming pared 11 bases from V and 4 bases from J, leaving 8 bases between. CDR3 length: 11 amino acids. The CDR3 DNA sequence: TGTGCTGGGACACGCACCGGGGAGCTGTTTTTT. Protein sequence: CAGTRTGELFF.

This clone has a single count. The rearrangement uses TRBV7-9 and TRBJ2-3; tentative D call: TRBD1 (5 bases). The germline gives CDR1 SEHNR, CDR2 FQNEAQ (reference sequence). Trimming left V 8 bases short and J 1 base short, with 7 bases between. The CDR3 spans 12 residues. CDR3 sequence: CASGARTDTQYF. DNA for the CDR3: TGTGCCAGCGGGGCCCGCACAGATACGCAGTATTTT.

The V gene is TRBV6-5, the J gene TRBJ2-1; the D gene is possibly TRBD2 (6 bases). V lost 4 bases and J lost 10, with 17 bases in between. Germline V gene data show CDR1 as MNHEY and CDR2 as SVGAGI. This CDR3 has 14 residues. The DNA for the CDR3 is TGTGCCAGCAGTTCGGGACTCCGACTAGGGGAGCAGTTCTTC. Its protein product is CASSSGLRLGEQFF.

In its sample, this clone was seen once. V and J are TRBV20-1 and TRBJ2-5; D not resolved. CDR1 is DFQATT, CDR2 SNEGSKA, per germline (reference sequence). V was clipped by 5 bases and J by 1 base, with 5 bases between them. CDR3 length: 11 amino acids. The CDR3 DNA reads TGCAGTGCTGTCAGCCAAGAGACCCAGTACTTC. This codes for CSAVSQETQYF.

The V call is TRBV9, the J call TRBJ1-1; D remains ambiguous. The germline V gene encodes CDR1 SGDLS and CDR2 YYNGEE. V lost 0 bases and J lost 3, with 6 bases in between. The CDR3 sequence is 13 residues long. Here the CDR3 reads CASSVVSDTEAFF. The CDR3 DNA is TGTGCCAGCAGCGTAGTGTCGGACACTGAAGCTTTCTTT. Drawing the rest from reference TRBV9 and TRBJ1-1, the complete variable domain is DSGVTQTPKHLITATGQRVTLRCSPRSGDLSVYWYQQSLDQGLQFLIQYYNGEERAKGNILERFSAQQFPDLHSELNLSSLELGDSALYFCASSVVSDTEAFFGQGTRLTVV.

This chain connects TRBV18 to TRBJ2-1; 14 bases are shared with TRBD2. Germline V gene sequence: CDR1 KGHSH, CDR2 LQKENI. V was pared by 4 bases and J by 7 bases, with 3 bases of the junction left unmatched. The CDR3 is 15 amino acids. The CDR3 region is CASSQGTSGGNEQFF. DNA of the CDR3: TGTGCCAGCTCACAAGGGACTAGCGGGGGTAATGAGCAGTTCTTC. Filled out from reference TRBV18 and TRBJ2-1, the complete variable domain reads NAGVMQNPRHLVRRRGQEARLRCSPMKGHSHVYWYRQLPEEGLKFMVYLQKENIIDESGMPKERFSAEFPKEGPSILRIQQVVRGDSAAYFCASSQGTSGGNEQFFGPGTRLTVL.

The V call is TRBV6-2 or TRBV6-3, the J call TRBJ2-7, with D hard to call. Trimming removed 4 bases at V and 2 bases at J, with 3 bases between. The CDR3 extends over 11 amino acids. Germline-derived CDR1 and CDR2 are MNHEY and SVGEGT. In DNA, the CDR3 is TGTGCCAGCAGTTCTGCCTACGAGCAGTACTTC. This sequence encodes CASSSAYEQYF.

The rearrangement links TRBV5-1 to TRBJ1-6, with TRBD1 identical over 12 bases. V dropped 2 bases and J dropped 9; count of bases not matched to a gene: 3. The CDR3 consists of 15 residues. The germline gives CDR1 SGHRS, CDR2 YFSETQ. The CDR3 sequence is CASSLGTGGASPLHF. The DNA of the CDR3 is TGCGCCAGCAGCTTAGGGACAGGGGGCGCTTCACCCCTCCACTTT.

This clone was counted a few times. The chain recombines TRBV9 with TRBJ2-3; no reliable D call. V was trimmed by 0 bases and J by 5 bases, leaving 1 base between them. The germline V gene has CDR1 SGDLS and CDR2 YYNGEE. The CDR3 extends over 11 amino acids. The CDR3 DNA is TGTGCCAGCAGCGTAGAAGATACGCAGTATTTT. This sequence encodes CASSVEDTQYF.

The rearrangement joins TRBV28 to TRBJ2-5, with 11 positions matching TRBD2. The CDR3 covers 16 residues. V was pared by 6 bases and J by 5 bases, with 11 bases of the junction left unmatched. The germline gives CDR1 MDHEN, CDR2 SYDVKM. The CDR3 loop is CASSFPTSGIGETQYF. The CDR3 region has the DNA TGTGCCAGCAGCTTCCCGACTAGCGGGATAGGCGAGACCCAGTACTTC.

This clone came up a few times. The CDR3 here is CASSLGWSSGTSYEQYF. Written as DNA, the CDR3 is TGCGCCAGCAGCTTGGGTTGGTCTAGCGGGACCTCCTACGAGCAGTACTTC. This sequence joins TRBV5-1 and TRBJ2-7; the match to TRBD2 covers 9 bases. The J segment lost 0 bases and the V segment lost 0 bases, leaving 7 bases of the junction unmatched. The CDR3 is made up of 17 amino acids. The germline CDR1 and CDR2 sequences are SGHRS and YFSETQ.